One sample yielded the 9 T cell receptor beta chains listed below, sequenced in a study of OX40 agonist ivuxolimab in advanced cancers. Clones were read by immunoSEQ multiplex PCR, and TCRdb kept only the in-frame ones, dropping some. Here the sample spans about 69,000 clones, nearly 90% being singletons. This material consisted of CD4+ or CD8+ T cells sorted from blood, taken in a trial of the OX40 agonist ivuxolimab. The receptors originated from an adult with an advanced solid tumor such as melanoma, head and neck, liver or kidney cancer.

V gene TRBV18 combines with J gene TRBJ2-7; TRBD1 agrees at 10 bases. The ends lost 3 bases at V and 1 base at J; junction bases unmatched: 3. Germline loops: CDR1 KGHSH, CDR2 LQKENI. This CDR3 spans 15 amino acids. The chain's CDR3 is CASSPRQGASYEQYF. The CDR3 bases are TGTGCCAGCTCACCGAGACAGGGGGCATCCTACGAGCAGTACTTC.

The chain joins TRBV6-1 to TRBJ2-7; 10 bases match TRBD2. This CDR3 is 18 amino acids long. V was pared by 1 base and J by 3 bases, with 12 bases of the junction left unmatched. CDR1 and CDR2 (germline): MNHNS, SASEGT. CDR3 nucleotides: TGTGCCAGCAGTGAAGAGGGAAAGAGATGGACTAGCGGCTACGAGCAGTACTTC. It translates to CASSEEGKRWTSGYEQYF.

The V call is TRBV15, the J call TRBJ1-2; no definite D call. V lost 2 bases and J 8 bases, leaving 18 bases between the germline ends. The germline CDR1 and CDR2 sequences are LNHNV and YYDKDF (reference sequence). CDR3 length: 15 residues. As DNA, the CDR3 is TGTGCCACCAGCAGACGCCTGCCCGACGAGCGGGGCTACACCTTC. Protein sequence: CATSRRLPDERGYTF.

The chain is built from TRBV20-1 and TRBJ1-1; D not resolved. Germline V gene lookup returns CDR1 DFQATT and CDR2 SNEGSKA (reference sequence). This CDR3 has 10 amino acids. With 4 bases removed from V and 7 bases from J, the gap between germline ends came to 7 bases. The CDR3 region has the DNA TGCAGTGCTAAAGTTATTGAAGCTTTCTTT. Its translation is CSAKVIEAFF.

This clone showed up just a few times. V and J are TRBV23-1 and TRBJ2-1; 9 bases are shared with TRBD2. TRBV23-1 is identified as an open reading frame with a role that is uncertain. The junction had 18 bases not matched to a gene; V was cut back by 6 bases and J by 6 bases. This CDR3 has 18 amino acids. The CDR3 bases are TGCGCCAGCAGCCCGGGACAGCCTTTAGCGGGAGTCTCCAATGAGCAGTTCTTC. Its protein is CASSPGQPLAGVSNEQFF.

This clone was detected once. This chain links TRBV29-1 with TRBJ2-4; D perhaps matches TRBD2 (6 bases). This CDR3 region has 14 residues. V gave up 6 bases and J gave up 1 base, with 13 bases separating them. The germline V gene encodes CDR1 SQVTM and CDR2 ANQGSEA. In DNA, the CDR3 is TGCAGCGTGGCTACTAGCTCGGCCAAAAACATTCAGTACTTC. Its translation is CSVATSSAKNIQYF.

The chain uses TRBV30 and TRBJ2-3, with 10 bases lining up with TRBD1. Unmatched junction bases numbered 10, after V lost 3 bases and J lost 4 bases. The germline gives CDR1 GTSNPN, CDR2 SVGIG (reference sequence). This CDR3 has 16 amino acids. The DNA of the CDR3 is TGTGCCTGGAGAAAATGGAGGACAGGGGGATCAGATACGCAGTATTTT. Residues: CAWRKWRTGGSDTQYF.

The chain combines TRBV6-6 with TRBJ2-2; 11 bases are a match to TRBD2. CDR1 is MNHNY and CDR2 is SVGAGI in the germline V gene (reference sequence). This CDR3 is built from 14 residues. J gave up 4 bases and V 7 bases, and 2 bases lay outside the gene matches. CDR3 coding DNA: TGTGCCAGCAAAACTAGCGGGAGCACCGGGGAGCTGTTTTTT. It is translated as CASKTSGSTGELFF.

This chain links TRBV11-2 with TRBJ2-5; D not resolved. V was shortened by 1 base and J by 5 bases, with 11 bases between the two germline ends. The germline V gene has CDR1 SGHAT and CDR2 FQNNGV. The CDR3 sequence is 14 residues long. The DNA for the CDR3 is TGTGCCAGCAGCTTAGTTCTCGGGTGGGAGACCCAGTACTTC. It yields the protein CASSLVLGWETQYF.